This TCR beta chain was obtained from a study of CD8 T cells in Susac syndrome. Random hexamers served to reverse transcribe roughly 0.5 to 1 ug RNA. The authors amplified TCR beta CDR3 across 54 Vbeta and 13 Jbeta using immunoSEQ multiplex PCR. Each CDR3 protein gets one entry after TCRdb re-called the immunoSEQ multiplex PCR reads with MiXCR. This sample has nearly 200,000 distinct CDR3 sequences, with about 95% found just once. The CDR3 sequence is 15 residues long. Trimming stripped 0 bases from V and 0 bases from J, with 8 bases between. CDR1 and CDR2 from the germline V gene are MGHRA and YSYEKL.

This chain connects TRBV4-1 to TRBJ1-2; no clear D. The TCR sequence derives from a human donor with multiple sclerosis. The specimen was CD4+ T cells from PBMCs. CDR3 sequence (DNA): TGCGCCAGCAGCCAAGATGTCTCAGCTAACTATGGCTACACCTTC. Translating it yields CASSQDVSANYGYTF.